The 16 T cell receptor beta chains in this list originate from one sample, sequenced in a study of blood T cell repertoires in COVID-19. The assay was immunoSEQ multiplex PCR, and TCRdb's table has in-frame clones only and misses some. The sample carries over 200,000 clones, more than 75% recorded once. The specimen sequenced was peripheral blood. The origin of the receptors is a man between 50 and 59 years old with COVID-19, enrolled during active disease.

The chain joins TRBV2 to TRBJ2-1; maybe TRBD2 (7 bases). V was pared by 7 bases and J by 7 bases, with 17 bases between. In germline, CDR1 is SNHLY, CDR2 FYNNEI. This CDR3 has 14 amino acids. CDR3: CASTWRGLGNEQFF. The CDR3 coding sequence is TGTGCCAGCACCTGGCGGGGGCTGGGGAATGAGCAGTTCTTC. The variable domain in full, completed from reference TRBV2 and TRBJ2-1, reads EPEVTQTPSHQVTQMGQEVILRCVPISNHLYFYWYRQILGQKVEFLVSFYNNEISEKSEIFDDQFSVERPDGSNFTLKIRSTKLEDSAMYFCASTWRGLGNEQFFGPGTRLTVL.

This chain connects TRBV27 to TRBJ2-7; 12 bases agree with TRBD2. CDR3 length: 15 residues. V lost 6 bases to trimming and J lost 3 bases; unmatched junction nucleotides: 6. The germline CDR1 and CDR2 sequences are MNHEY and SMNVEV (reference sequence). CDR3 region: CASRSGTSGYYEQYF. The DNA of the CDR3 is TGTGCCAGCAGAAGCGGGACTAGCGGGTACTACGAGCAGTACTTC.

This chain joins TRBV7-2 and TRBJ1-2, with 8 bases identical to TRBD1. CDR1 is SGHTA, CDR2 FQGNSA, per germline. The CDR3 contains 16 residues. V was pared by 4 bases and J by 0 bases, with 7 bases of the junction left unmatched. Here the CDR3 reads CASSSLTGDANYGYTF. CDR3 DNA sequence: TGTGCCAGCAGCTCCCTGACAGGGGACGCTAACTATGGCTACACCTTC.

V and J are TRBV4-3 and TRBJ1-2; D not resolved. Trimming cost V 1 base and J 4 bases, with 16 bases left between them. This CDR3 is built from 16 residues. Germline V gene data show CDR1 as LGHNA and CDR2 as YSLEER. As DNA, the CDR3 is TGCGCCAGCAGCCAAGGAGCCATTGCAGGTAGCTATGGCTACACCTTC. Translation gives CASSQGAIAGSYGYTF.

This rearrangement joins TRBV30 to TRBJ2-3, with 8 bases fitting TRBD2. J lost 0 bases, V lost 0 bases, and 8 bases had no gene match. CDR3 length: 17 residues. Germline assignment: CDR1 GTSNPN and CDR2 SVGIG (reference sequence). The CDR3 loop is CAWSVPRGVPSTDTQYF. CDR3 in DNA: TGTGCCTGGAGTGTACCGCGGGGGGTACCTAGCACAGATACGCAGTATTTT.

J is TRBJ1-2 and V is TRBV7-2; D may be TRBD1 (6 bases). Trimming removed 4 bases from V and 1 base from J, with 13 bases in between. In germline, CDR1 is SGHTA, CDR2 FQGNSA. The CDR3 runs 15 residues. CDR3 nucleotides: TGTGCCAGCAGCTCCCAGGACAGCCTTAACTATGGCTACACCTTC. Translation gives CASSSQDSLNYGYTF.

This chain uses TRBV19 with TRBJ2-1, with D tentatively TRBD1 (6 bases). Trimming removed 9 bases at V and 3 bases at J, with 9 bases between. Per germline, CDR1 LNHDA and CDR2 SQIVND (reference sequence). The CDR3 consists of 12 residues. CDR3 DNA sequence: TGTGCCAGCCGGACAGACTACAATGAGCAGTTCTTC. Translation gives CASRTDYNEQFF.

The V call is TRBV2, the J call TRBJ2-1, with 8 nucleotides matching TRBD2. CDR1 and CDR2 (germline): SNHLY, FYNNEI. The CDR3 runs 15 residues. After removal of 6 bases from V and 3 bases from J, the junction contained 7 bases not matched to a gene. The CDR3 here is CASRRSGRGYNEQFF. CDR3 DNA: TGTGCCAGCAGACGGAGCGGGAGAGGCTACAATGAGCAGTTCTTC.

The V gene is TRBV6-6, the J gene TRBJ2-7, with 7 nucleotides matching TRBD1. This CDR3 has 14 amino acids. The V segment lost 7 bases and the J segment 0 bases; nucleotides outside the gene matches: 6. Germline values: CDR1 MNHNY, CDR2 SVGAGI (reference sequence). CDR3 in DNA: TGTGCCAGCAACAAACAGGGGCCCTCCTACGAGCAGTACTTC. As protein: CASNKQGPSYEQYF.

In the case of this clone: The junction departs from germline at one end; a sequencing error may be responsible. The chain couples TRBV18 to TRBJ2-3, with D hard to call. Germline CDR1 is KGHSH and CDR2 is LQKENI. The CDR3 has 13 amino acids. The CDR3 DNA reads as TGTGCCAGCTCACCACCGAGCTCGGGTCCACCGGTATTT. Translated, it gives CASSPPSSGPPVF.

The rearrangement uses TRBV15 and TRBJ1-5, with D uncertain. The germline V gene has CDR1 LNHNV and CDR2 YYDKDF (reference sequence). V was pared by 8 bases and J by 7 bases, with 18 bases between. The CDR3 extends over 14 amino acids. The CDR3 reads CATEPERVQQPQHF. CDR3 coding DNA: TGTGCCACCGAGCCGGAACGGGTTCAACAGCCCCAGCATTTT.

The chain couples TRBV20-1 to TRBJ2-3, with D unclear. The germline V gene has CDR1 DFQATT and CDR2 SNEGSKA (reference sequence). There are 10 residues in the CDR3. The CDR3 nucleotides read TGCAGCCCTAGCACAGATACGCAGTATTTT. Translated, it gives CSPSTDTQYF.

In DNA, the CDR3 is TGCGCCAGCAGCGAAGTAGGGCTAGGGGTAGGGGAGCTGTTTTTT. As protein: CASSEVGLGVGELFF. The chain couples TRBV4-1 to TRBJ2-2, with D tentatively TRBD1 (5 bases). The germline CDR1 and CDR2 sequences are MGHRA and YSYEKL. Trimming took 5 bases from V and 8 from J, leaving 18 bases between them. There are 15 residues in the CDR3.

A single count supports this clone. The V call is TRBV10-3, the J call TRBJ2-7; TRBD2 matches at 8 bases. Per germline, CDR1 ENHRY and CDR2 SYGVKD. The CDR3 is 17 amino acids. V shed 5 bases and J 3 bases; nucleotides not matched to a gene: 15. The DNA of the CDR3 is TGTGCCATCAGTTCGGGGACTAGGGGCACCCAGTTCTACGAGCAGTACTTC. This translates into CAISSGTRGTQFYEQYF.

V is TRBV11-3 and J is TRBJ2-2; no reliable D call. The V and J ends lost 2 bases and 1 base respectively, with 11 bases between them. There are 16 residues in the CDR3. Germline CDR1 SGHNT, CDR2 YENEEA. CDR3 sequence reads: CASSLHAPQNTGELFF. The CDR3 coding sequence is TGTGCCAGCAGCTTACACGCGCCGCAGAACACCGGGGAGCTGTTTTTT.

The chain recombines TRBV7-9 with TRBJ2-2; 7 bases fit TRBD1. CDR1 and CDR2 from the germline V gene are SEHNR and FQNEAQ (reference sequence). Unmatched junction bases numbered 6, after V lost 6 bases and J lost 8 bases. CDR3 length equals 13 residues. The CDR3 loop reads CASRQGPRGELFF. The CDR3 DNA reads TGTGCCAGCAGACAGGGGCCTCGAGGGGAGCTGTTTTTT.